Presented here are 10 T cell receptor beta chains from one specimen sequenced in a study of beta chain features in type 1 diabetes. Study observations and caveats: Type 1 diabetes patients had moderately but significantly shorter TCRB CDR3s in all four CD4+ subsets.

The isolated RNA, all of it, was reverse transcribed, so expressed TCRB transcripts were what got sequenced. TCRdb's table, derived via immunoSEQ multiplex PCR, lists solely in-frame clones and lacks some. The sample consists of approximately 130,000 clones, 15% to 20% of them appearing once. Antigens of these TCRs are unknown. The sequencing input was central memory CD4+ T cells from blood. These receptors all stem from a man in his late teens or twenties with type 1 diabetes.

This clone was counted only a few times. The chain carries TRBV13 and TRBJ2-7, with D uncertain. This CDR3 has 14 amino acids. Germline CDR1 reads PRHDT; CDR2 reads FYEKMQ (reference sequence). Trimming removed 2 bases at V and 2 bases at J, with 10 bases between. CDR3 loop: CASSLKPETYEQYF. The CDR3 DNA follows: TGTGCCAGCAGCTTAAAACCGGAAACCTACGAGCAGTACTTC. The variable domain in full, with the rest retrieved from reference TRBV13 and TRBJ2-7, is AAGVIQSPRHLIKEKRETATLKCYPIPRHDTVYWYQQGPGQDPQFLISFYEKMQSDKGSIPDRFSAQQFSDYHSELNMSSLELGDSALYFCASSLKPETYEQYFGPGTRLTVT.

This clone was seen a handful of times. This chain links TRBV2 with TRBJ2-1, with 8 positions matching TRBD1. Trimming cost V 5 bases and J 7 bases; bases outside gene matches: 10. CDR3 length equals 15 residues. Germline V gives CDR1 SNHLY, CDR2 FYNNEI. The CDR3 here is CASSPGGTGYNEQFF. In nucleotides, the CDR3 is TGTGCCAGCAGTCCAGGGGGCACGGGGTATAATGAGCAGTTCTTC.

The chain has TRBV5-6 and TRBJ2-7; D might be TRBD1 or TRBD2, each matching 5 bases. V lost 4 bases and J lost 3, with 17 bases in between. CDR1 and CDR2 from the germline V gene are SGHDT and YYEEEE. The CDR3 sequence is 15 residues long. The DNA for the CDR3 is TGTGCCAGCAGCGAAGCTTCGGGACCTCGCTACGAGCAGTACTTC. Its translation: CASSEASGPRYEQYF.

This clone was recorded a few times. The chain recombines TRBV28 with TRBJ1-6; D gene uncertain. There are 16 residues in the CDR3. Germline V gene data show CDR1 as MDHEN and CDR2 as SYDVKM. Trimming left V 6 bases short and J 0 bases short, with 12 bases between. In DNA, the CDR3 is TGTGCCAGCAGCCGGGCAGTGAGCTCCTATAATTCACCCCTCCACTTT. It codes for CASSRAVSSYNSPLHF.

Notes on this clone: Sequence at one end of the junction differs from germline and may be a read error. The rearrangement links TRBV20-1 to TRBJ2-5; D unclear. Germline V lookup: CDR1 DFQATT, CDR2 SNEGSKA (reference sequence). The CDR3 loop spans 11 amino acids. This chain's CDR3 is CSAGDSETQYF. The CDR3 bases are TGCAGTGCTGGAGACTCTGAGACCCAGTACTTC.

In this sample, this clone turned up many times. The chain links TRBV7-9 to TRBJ2-5; 10 bases are shared with TRBD2. This CDR3 is 14 amino acids long. Germline CDR1 reads SEHNR; CDR2 reads FQNEAQ (reference sequence). V lost 4 bases and J lost 5; bases outside the gene matches: 4. For the CDR3, the DNA is TGTGCCAGCAGCTCAGCGGGAGGGTCGGAGACCCAGTACTTC. This codes for CASSSAGGSETQYF. Combining the CDR3 with reference TRBV7-9 and TRBJ2-5 gives the whole variable domain DTGVSQNPRHKITKRGQNVTFRCDPISEHNRLYWYRQTLGQGPEFLTYFQNEAQLEKSRLLSDRFSAERPKGSFSTLEIQRTEQGDSAMYLCASSSAGGSETQYFGPGTRLLVL.

The V gene is TRBV27, the J gene TRBJ2-5, with D perhaps TRBD1 (6 bases). The CDR3 consists of 14 residues. The V and J ends lost 3 bases and 2 bases respectively, with 10 bases between them. Germline lookup yields CDR1 MNHEY and CDR2 SMNVEV (reference sequence). In DNA, the CDR3 is TGTGCCAGCAGTTTTGAAAGGGGGCAAGAGACCCAGTACTTC. Residues: CASSFERGQETQYF.

This clone was counted at least ten times. The chain combines TRBV2 with TRBJ2-1; 13 bases map to TRBD2. V was clipped by 6 bases and J by 1 base; unmatched bases: 27. Germline CDR1 is SNHLY and CDR2 is FYNNEI. The CDR3 is 24 residues long. Here the CDR3 DNA reads TGTGCCAGCAGGTATCCTGGACAGTTCACCGGGACTAGCGGGGCCCAGCGTTCCTACAATGAGCAGTTCTTC. Protein product: CASRYPGQFTGTSGAQRSYNEQFF.

The J gene is TRBJ1-3, the V gene TRBV29-1; no firm D call. The V end lost 5 bases, the J end lost 0 bases, and 8 bases lay between the germline ends. This CDR3 has 13 residues. Per the germline V gene, CDR1 is SQVTM and CDR2 is ANQGSEA. CDR3 sequence reads: CSVLRLSGNTIYF. The DNA for the CDR3 is TGCAGCGTTCTGAGACTCTCTGGAAACACCATATATTTT.

This clone was found a few times. The rearrangement links TRBV7-2 to TRBJ2-3, with 12 bases aligning to TRBD2. V was pared by 5 bases and J by 6 bases, with 9 bases of the junction left unmatched. The CDR3 loop spans 16 amino acids. CDR1 is SGHTA and CDR2 is FQGNSA in the germline V gene. Here the CDR3 reads CASSPRTSGKGDTQYF. DNA of the CDR3: TGTGCCAGCAGCCCAAGGACTAGCGGGAAAGGGGATACGCAGTATTTT.